The clone carrying this T cell receptor beta chain appeared many times. The V end lost 4 bases, the J end lost 0 bases, and 7 bases lay between the germline ends. Per germline, CDR1 MNHEY and CDR2 SVGEGT. This CDR3 has 15 residues. Over 18 months of follow-up, stable hyperthyroidism required that no ophthalmopathy appear. The authors amplified TCR beta CDR3 regions, and they did so from RNA transcripts for repertoire sequencing. In the first round, RT-PCR was carried out with HTBI primers, and a multiplex PCR formed the second round. TCRdb redid the calling of the multiplex PCR reads with MiXCR, one entry per CDR3 protein. The sample lists about 400,000 distinct CDR3 sequences; under 25% were seen once. The data stem from a study of Graves' ophthalmopathy and Graves' hyperthyroidism.

V gene TRBV6-2 or TRBV6-3 combines with J gene TRBJ2-6; D is perhaps TRBD1 (5 bases). The material sequenced was peripheral blood. The clonotype originates from a woman under 30 with stable Graves' hyperthyroidism. CDR3 coding DNA: TGTGCCAGCAGTTTGGACAACTCTGGGGCCAACGTCCTGACTTTC. Translated, it gives CASSLDNSGANVLTF.